The clone carrying this TCR beta chain turned up a few times. This sample is part of a study of cytomegalovirus exposure and HLA in healthy donors. Amplification used 60 Vbeta primers and 13 Jbeta primers. TCRdb's table, derived via immunoSEQ multiplex PCR, lists solely in-frame clones and lacks some. Here the sample spans under 200,000 clones, roughly 74% being singletons. The V gene's germline CDR1 is SGHTA and CDR2 FQGNSA. The CDR3 extends over 15 amino acids. V shed 5 bases, J shed 7 bases, and the junction held 11 bases outside the gene matches. This chain connects TRBV7-2 to TRBJ1-2; 9 nucleotides line up with TRBD1. The clonotype comes from a middle-aged woman in good health and CMV-seropositive. The specimen sequenced was PBMCs. In nucleotides, the CDR3 is TGTGCCAGCAGCGAAACCGGGACAGGGAGGTTTGGCTACACCTTC. Encoded protein: CASSETGTGRFGYTF.